This TCR beta chain was identified during a study of blood T cells in healthy people across ages. Study conclusions and caveats: Greater diversity and more naive CD4+ cells were seen in long-lived donors than in aged donors. Shifts in expanded clonotypes may have been confounded by donor CMV status, which was unknown.

A remark on this clonotype: Its antigen remains unidentified.

Through a sample-barcoded 5' primer and a J-beta primer mix, a second PCR was run for roughly 7 to 12 cycles. TCRdb reanalysed the 5' RACE reads using MiXCR and keeps one entry per CDR3 protein. The table lists around 1,500,000 distinct CDR3 sequences, approximately 42% of them singletons. This CDR3 comprises 16 residues. The trim removed 3 bases at V and 5 bases at J, leaving 10 bases unmatched. Total RNA, at least 5 micrograms per sample, was extracted from PBMCs. Specimen: blood. The J gene is TRBJ2-5, the V gene TRBV12-3 or TRBV12-4, with 9 bases lining up with TRBD1. The sequence derives from a woman under 30 in good health. The CDR3, as DNA: TGTGCCAGCAGTTTGGACAGGGGTATGTTTGCCGAGACCCAGTACTTC. It specifies CASSLDRGMFAETQYF.